The present TCR beta chain was sequenced within a study of Ad26.COV2.S vaccination and SARS-CoV-2 variants. Details on this clone: No antigen is known for it.

TCRdb keeps only in-frame clones here, not all; method: immunoSEQ multiplex PCR. This sample has approximately 400,000 clones, with 85% found just once. As for treatment: 15 to 20 received Ad26.COV2.S at low or high dose, single or two shots; roughly five received placebo; per-sample allocation not given. Following the first vaccine or placebo injection, samples were taken on day 63. Boston supplied an adult donor aged 18-55 years. The study, taken as a whole, reports: After vaccination, reports described spike-specific CD8+ and CD4+ T cell responses as showing substantial breadth.

V was shortened by 3 bases and J by 5 bases, with 13 bases between the two germline ends. The germline V gene has CDR1 MNHEY and CDR2 SMNVEV (reference sequence). CDR3 length: 14 amino acids. The source is a person between 18 and 60 years old who received the Ad26.COV2.S COVID-19 vaccine or a placebo. Source: peripheral blood, taken in a trial of Ad26.COV2.S vaccine versus placebo. The chain is built from TRBV27 and TRBJ2-5, with a possible D match to TRBD1 (6 bases). The CDR3 loop is CASSFQGQGETQYF. Written as DNA, the CDR3 is TGTGCCAGCAGTTTCCAGGGGCAGGGTGAGACCCAGTACTTC.